This T cell receptor beta chain was obtained from a study of T cells after somatic rescue of genetic block. Profiled with immunoSEQ multiplex PCR; TCRdb holds only in-frame clones, not every one. The table includes thousands of clones, 80% detected once. V lost 2 bases and J 2 bases, leaving 14 bases between the germline ends. From germline, CDR1 is LGHNA and CDR2 YNFKEQ. This CDR3 is 16 amino acids long. The gene calls are TRBV4-2 and TRBJ2-3; possibly TRBD2 for D (5 bases). Sequences were obtained from peripheral blood mononuclear cells (PBMCs). The sequence came from a boy aged 10-17 years. The chain's CDR3 is CASSQYVEVATDTQYF. CDR3 coding DNA: TGTGCCAGCAGCCAATATGTGGAGGTCGCCACAGATACGCAGTATTTT.